The clone carrying this TCR beta chain turned up a few times. The target antigen is unknown. These data come from a study of T-cell reconstitution after alpha-beta-depleted transplantation in children. Study outcomes and limitations: Reported findings indicate that, about two months after transplant, alpha-beta T cells came from several hundred expanded clones, which were derived from non-depleted graft cells.

Unique molecular identifiers were incorporated into the prepared TCRbeta library. TCRdb re-called the PCR reads through MiXCR, storing one row per CDR3 protein. The table records 500,000 or so distinct CDR3 sequences, more than 9.5% of them present only once. The sequence came from a female patient aged 2 to 10 who had a stem cell transplant for aplastic anemia, so the T cells may come from the graft donor. This specimen consisted of PBMCs, mostly from graft donor cells, obtained 180 days after TCRalphabeta/CD19-depleted stem cell transplant.

The CDR3 bases are TGTGCCAGCAGTTACCCACCTCTTGGTAGCACAGATACGCAGTATTTT. This encodes CASSYPPLGSTDTQYF. The chain has TRBV6-5 and TRBJ2-3; no reliable D call. This CDR3 is built from 16 residues. Germline V CDR1 and CDR2: MNHEY, SVGAGI. Between the trimmed V and J ends, which lost 2 bases and 0 bases, there was a span of 12 bases.